The sequence of this T cell receptor (beta chain) was determined in a study of beta chain features in type 1 diabetes. Overall study results and limits: When VDJ junctions were examined, type 1 diabetes patients showed fewer insertions and more deletions. Patients and controls would share equally any PCR tilt toward shorter templates. Sampled from patients, naive, central memory and Treg TCRB repertoires appeared more similar than those sampled from healthy donors.

The authors reverse transcribed all of the isolated RNA, so sequencing captured expressed TCRB transcripts. Assay: immunoSEQ multiplex PCR; the TCRdb copy retains only in-frame clones and omits some. The table includes approximately 380,000 clones, roughly 15% detected once. Purity of each sorted population was above 95%. Regarding this clone: Antigen specificity is unknown.

Germline lookup yields CDR1 LGHNA and CDR2 YSLEER. Deletions cut 0 bases from V and 6 bases from J, with 15 bases between. The CDR3 runs 15 residues. The rearrangement links TRBV4-3 to TRBJ2-7; a weak D match, TRBD2 (6 bases). The TCR comes from a woman under 30 in good health. Sequencing was carried out using naive CD4+ T cells from blood. This CDR3 is CASSQDQSGVREQYF. CDR3 sequence (DNA): TGCGCCAGCAGCCAAGATCAATCGGGGGTCCGCGAGCAGTACTTC.